The 13 T cell receptor beta chains below come from one sample, sequenced in a study of blood T cell repertoires in COVID-19 (TCRdb year 2020). Preparation of the library involved the immunoSEQ multiplex PCR assay. TCRdb provides this immuneACCESS table in a form limited to in-frame rearrangements. Some clones are lacking; in checked studies, under half of them reflect an unresolved V gene, and why the rest are absent is not known. This sample is represented by fewer than 650,000 clones; 85% to 90% of them were singletons. About 8% of the sample lies in the top ten. The sequenced material came from peripheral blood. The receptors derive from a woman between 50 and 59 years old with COVID-19, enrolled during active disease.

The genes are TRBV5-1 and TRBJ2-3; 10 nucleotides line up with TRBD2. V lost 0 bases to trimming and J lost 4 bases; unmatched junction nucleotides: 5. The CDR3 runs to 16 residues. Germline-derived CDR1 and CDR2 are SGHRS and YFSETQ. The CDR3 region is CASSLAASGGADTQYF. The CDR3 bases are TGCGCCAGCAGCTTGGCCGCTAGCGGGGGAGCAGATACGCAGTATTTT.

The V call is TRBV6-1, the J call TRBJ1-6, with TRBD1 matching over 8 bases. V shed 3 bases and J 6 bases; nucleotides not matched to a gene: 1. CDR3 length: 14 amino acids. CDR1 is MNHNS, CDR2 SASEGT, per germline. DNA for the CDR3: TGTGCCAGCAGTGACAGGGGGCGTAATTCACCCCTCCACTTT. It translates to CASSDRGRNSPLHF.

V gene TRBV6-6 combines with J gene TRBJ1-1; tentatively, D is TRBD1 (6 bases). Germline CDR1 reads MNHNY; CDR2 reads SVGAGI (reference sequence). The CDR3 runs 15 residues. The V end was cut by 8 bases, the J end by 1 base, with 17 bases between. CDR3 in DNA: TGTGCCAGCTCCTTACTTGCGGGGGCGAACACTGAAGCTTTCTTT. Translated: CASSLLAGANTEAFF.

V usage is TRBV7-2 and J usage is TRBJ2-3; 7 nucleotides line up with TRBD2. V lost 5 bases to trimming and J lost 4 bases; unmatched junction nucleotides: 0. Per the germline V gene, CDR1 is SGHTA and CDR2 is FQGNSA. This CDR3 region has 12 residues. CDR3 DNA sequence: TGTGCCAGCAGCGGGGGGGCAGATACGCAGTATTTT. This codes for CASSGGADTQYF.

The genes are TRBV2 and TRBJ2-1; 11 positions agree with TRBD2. V dropped 3 bases and J dropped 7; count of bases not matched to a gene: 8. Germline V CDR1 and CDR2: SNHLY, FYNNEI. The CDR3 has 16 residues. Here the CDR3 DNA reads TGTGCCAGCAGTGAGGGCCTAGCGGGGGGTAAGAATGAGCAGTTCTTC. Amino acids: CASSEGLAGGKNEQFF.

The chain has TRBV19 and TRBJ1-1; D is unresolved. The germline V gene encodes CDR1 LNHDA and CDR2 SQIVND (reference sequence). The germline V and J ends were trimmed by 5 bases and 4 bases, with 17 bases remaining between them. The CDR3 loop spans 15 amino acids. The CDR3 sequence is CASSARGRDVTEAFF. The DNA for the CDR3 is TGTGCCAGTAGTGCCCGGGGTCGGGATGTCACTGAAGCTTTCTTT. Full variable domain (remainder filled in from reference TRBV19 and TRBJ1-1): DGGITQSPKYLFRKEGQNVTLSCEQNLNHDAMYWYRQDPGQGLRLIYYSQIVNDFQKGDIAEGYSVSREKKESFPLTVTSAQKNPTAFYLCASSARGRDVTEAFFGQGTRLTVV.

V gene TRBV7-2 combines with J gene TRBJ2-7; maybe TRBD1 (5 bases). The CDR3 sequence is 13 residues long. Germline loops: CDR1 SGHTA, CDR2 FQGNSA. V lost 5 bases and J 7 bases, leaving 15 bases between the germline ends. CDR3 DNA sequence: TGTGCCAGCAGCGCCCAGGGTGCATGGGAGCAGTACTTC. Its translation: CASSAQGAWEQYF.

The J gene is TRBJ1-4, the V gene TRBV30; D unresolved. Trimming removed 2 bases at V and 4 bases at J, with 8 bases between. Germline V gene sequence: CDR1 GTSNPN, CDR2 SVGIG (reference sequence). The CDR3 consists of 13 residues. CDR3 amino acids: CAWSKLNNEKLFF. The DNA of the CDR3 is TGTGCCTGGAGTAAACTTAATAATGAAAAACTGTTTTTT.

V is TRBV2 and J is TRBJ2-7; D is unclear. Germline-derived CDR1 and CDR2 are SNHLY and FYNNEI. The CDR3 loop spans 12 amino acids. V was clipped by 0 bases and J by 9 bases, with 9 bases between them. The CDR3 DNA follows: TGTGCCAGCAGTGAAGCTCCGGTACGGCAGTACTTC. Its translation: CASSEAPVRQYF.

The chain has TRBV9 and TRBJ1-1, with 11 nucleotides matching TRBD1. This CDR3 comprises 20 residues. V dropped 0 bases and J dropped 1; count of bases not matched to a gene: 14. CDR1 SGDLS and CDR2 YYNGEE come from the germline V gene. The CDR3 sequence is CASSVDGGQGVISQNTEAFF. DNA of the CDR3: TGTGCCAGCAGCGTAGATGGGGGACAGGGGGTCATATCACAGAACACTGAAGCTTTCTTT.

J is TRBJ2-5 and V is TRBV13, with D possibly being TRBD2 (5 bases). Germline V CDR1 and CDR2: PRHDT, FYEKMQ (reference sequence). The length of the CDR3 is 15 residues. The V and J ends lost 5 bases and 4 bases respectively, with 17 bases between them. CDR3 in amino acids: CASSPPNGRGETQYF. The CDR3 DNA sequence: TGTGCCAGCAGCCCCCCTAATGGGAGAGGAGAGACCCAGTACTTC.

The rearrangement links TRBV7-3 to TRBJ2-3; a weak D match, TRBD2 (6 bases). Germline V CDR1 and CDR2: SGHTA, FQGTGA. V gave up 5 bases and J gave up 0 bases, with 12 bases separating them. The CDR3 runs 15 residues. In DNA, the CDR3 is TGTGCCAGCAGCCCCGGGACTCATAGCACAGATACGCAGTATTTT. It translates to CASSPGTHSTDTQYF.

The chain is built from TRBV9 and TRBJ2-7, with 7 bases matching TRBD1. The CDR3 is 15 residues long. The trim removed 0 bases at V and 4 bases at J, leaving 7 bases unmatched. CDR1 is SGDLS and CDR2 is YYNGEE in the germline V gene. The CDR3 nucleotides read TGTGCCAGCAGCGTAGGTCAGGGGGAGAATTACGAGCAGTACTTC. Protein sequence: CASSVGQGENYEQYF.